Included here is one TCR beta chain sequence, with context. No infections or other immune events were documented during collection. This sample was included in a study of identifying expanded T cells in peripheral blood. Data came from immunoSEQ multiplex PCR; TCRdb stores just in-frame clones and leaves some out. The table includes 75,000 to 95,000 clones, approximately 90% detected once. Germline V gene lookup returns CDR1 LGHNA and CDR2 YNFKEQ. There are 16 residues in the CDR3. Trimming stripped 0 bases from V and 3 bases from J, with 12 bases between. The sequence was collected from a person between 18 and 70 years old in good health. What was sequenced was blood. The rearrangement joins TRBV4-2 to TRBJ1-3; no firm D call. Here the CDR3 DNA reads TGTGCCAGCAGCCAAGATACCCAAGGGTTTGGAAACACCATATATTTT. Translated: CASSQDTQGFGNTIYF.